Below are 17 T cell receptor beta chains sequenced from a single sample in a study of early stage breast cancer tumors. Sequencing was performed with immunoSEQ multiplex PCR; in TCRdb, only in-frame clones are kept and a portion is missing. The table records roughly 49,000 clones, around 80% of them present only once. The sequenced sample consisted of blood. All receptors derive from a person aged 35-55 years with breast cancer.

This sequence joins TRBV5-1 and TRBJ2-1; perhaps TRBD2 as D (5 bases). V was trimmed by 2 bases and J by 1 base, leaving 10 bases between them. This CDR3 has 15 amino acids. CDR1 and CDR2 (germline): SGHRS, YFSETQ. CDR3 DNA: TGCGCCAGCAGCTTACGACTAATGTCCTACAATGAGCAGTTCTTC. Translating gives CASSLRLMSYNEQFF.

The chain joins TRBV7-9 to TRBJ2-3; D is ambiguous. The V gene's germline CDR1 is SEHNR and CDR2 FQNEAQ (reference sequence). V was clipped by 2 bases and J by 5 bases, with 11 bases between them. The CDR3 is 14 residues long. The chain's CDR3 is CASSLKLVGDTQYF. The DNA for the CDR3 is TGTGCCAGCAGCTTAAAGCTAGTCGGAGATACGCAGTATTTT.

This chain connects TRBV18 to TRBJ2-7; tentatively, D is TRBD1 (5 bases). The germline gives CDR1 KGHSH, CDR2 LQKENI. V was shortened by 1 base and J by 0 bases, with 10 bases between the two germline ends. This CDR3 spans 15 amino acids. Written as DNA, the CDR3 is TGTGCCAGCTCACCACTTGCACAGGTCTCCTACGAGCAGTACTTC. This encodes CASSPLAQVSYEQYF.

The chain employs TRBV15 and TRBJ2-7; a possible D gene is TRBD1 (6 bases). The CDR3 extends over 17 amino acids. The V and J ends lost 2 bases and 2 bases respectively, with 19 bases between them. CDR1 LNHNV and CDR2 YYDKDF come from the germline V gene (reference sequence). Here the CDR3 reads CATSRYYGGEGAYEQYF. The CDR3 DNA is TGTGCCACCAGCAGATACTATGGGGGAGAGGGGGCCTACGAGCAGTACTTC.

The chain has TRBV19 and TRBJ2-3, with 7 bases matching TRBD1. The CDR3 has 13 residues. Germline CDR1 LNHDA, CDR2 SQIVND (reference sequence). J gave up 7 bases and V 5 bases, and 6 bases lay outside the gene matches. CDR3 nucleotides: TGTGCCAGTAGTGGGCTAGGGGGCCATACGCAGTATTTT. It specifies CASSGLGGHTQYF.

The V call is TRBV2, the J call TRBJ1-1; 7 nucleotides agree with TRBD1. V shed 4 bases and J 6 bases; nucleotides not matched to a gene: 5. CDR3 length equals 13 residues. In germline, CDR1 is SNHLY, CDR2 FYNNEI. The CDR3 sequence: CASSGQGISEAFF. The DNA for the CDR3 is TGTGCCAGCAGTGGACAGGGTATTTCTGAAGCTTTCTTT.

The J gene is TRBJ2-5, the V gene TRBV7-9; 8 bases are a match to TRBD1. This CDR3 has 16 amino acids. Germline assignment: CDR1 SEHNR and CDR2 FQNEAQ (reference sequence). V dropped 6 bases and J dropped 1; count of bases not matched to a gene: 10. The CDR3 is CASSLPTTGGQETQYF. The CDR3 nucleotides read TGTGCCAGCAGTTTACCCACTACAGGGGGCCAAGAGACCCAGTACTTC.

The chain joins TRBV18 to TRBJ2-2; unclear D gene. CDR3 length: 15 residues. The ends were cut back, 4 bases at V and 0 bases at J, with 9 bases in the middle. Germline V gives CDR1 KGHSH, CDR2 LQKENI. The CDR3 sequence is CASSLIQSNTGELFF. The CDR3 DNA sequence: TGTGCCAGCTCACTCATTCAATCGAACACCGGGGAGCTGTTTTTT. The whole variable domain, filled in from reference TRBV18 and TRBJ2-2, reads NAGVMQNPRHLVRRRGQEARLRCSPMKGHSHVYWYRQLPEEGLKFMVYLQKENIIDESGMPKERFSAEFPKEGPSILRIQQVVRGDSAAYFCASSLIQSNTGELFFGEGSRLTVL.

The genes are TRBV4-2 and TRBJ2-3; tentative D call: TRBD2 (5 bases). Germline CDR1 and CDR2: LGHNA and YNFKEQ. V was shortened by 0 bases and J by 5 bases, with 15 bases between the two germline ends. The CDR3 has 16 amino acids. CDR3 sequence: CASSQEVMAAGDTQYF. The CDR3 coding sequence is TGTGCCAGCAGCCAAGAGGTAATGGCTGCGGGAGATACGCAGTATTTT.

The chain combines TRBV19 with TRBJ1-1, with D hard to call. With 5 bases removed from V and 5 bases from J, the gap between germline ends came to 12 bases. Per the germline V gene, CDR1 is LNHDA and CDR2 is SQIVND (reference sequence). CDR3 length: 13 amino acids. The CDR3 sequence is CASSDPGITEAFF. CDR3 sequence (DNA): TGTGCCAGTAGTGACCCGGGTATTACTGAAGCTTTCTTT.

This chain joins TRBV19 and TRBJ1-2, with D unresolved. CDR3 length: 13 residues. Germline CDR1 LNHDA, CDR2 SQIVND (reference sequence). V lost 1 base, J lost 4 bases, and 7 bases lay in between. The CDR3 sequence: CASSIGAVYGYTF. CDR3 DNA: TGTGCCAGTAGTATAGGGGCAGTCTATGGCTACACCTTC.

The V call is TRBV2, the J call TRBJ1-1; weak D call: TRBD1 (5 bases). V shed 4 bases and J shed 1 base, with 13 bases lying between them. In germline, CDR1 is SNHLY, CDR2 FYNNEI. This CDR3 contains 15 residues. CDR3 DNA sequence: TGTGCCAGCAGTGGGCCAAGAAGGGGGAACACTGAAGCTTTCTTT. Residues: CASSGPRRGNTEAFF.

By share of the sample, this clone is medium-sized. The chain links TRBV7-9 to TRBJ1-3, with D unresolved. V was pared by 5 bases and J by 8 bases, with 13 bases between. Germline lookup yields CDR1 SEHNR and CDR2 FQNEAQ (reference sequence). The CDR3 covers 13 residues. The CDR3 region is CASSDWTGDTIYF. Here the CDR3 DNA reads TGTGCCAGCAGCGATTGGACCGGCGACACCATATATTTT.

V usage is TRBV2 and J usage is TRBJ2-2; 9 bases map to TRBD2. CDR3 length: 16 amino acids. The V and J ends lost 2 bases and 7 bases, in that order; junction bases with no gene match: 8. Germline-derived CDR1 and CDR2 are SNHLY and FYNNEI. The CDR3 region has the DNA TGTGCCAGCAGTGAAAGGGGAAGCGGGAGGAGCGGGGAGCTGTTTTTT. This translates into CASSERGSGRSGELFF.

This rearrangement joins TRBV4-1 to TRBJ1-2; no clear D gene. Germline lookup yields CDR1 MGHRA and CDR2 YSYEKL. The CDR3 sequence is 14 residues long. The V and J ends lost 1 base and 6 bases respectively, with 12 bases between them. This CDR3 is CASSQGFREDGYTF. Here the CDR3 DNA reads TGCGCCAGCAGCCAAGGGTTTCGCGAAGATGGCTACACCTTC.

The chain couples TRBV27 to TRBJ2-3; TRBD1 matches at 7 bases. Germline trimming cut 5 bases from V and 0 bases from J; bases unmatched to any gene: 14. The CDR3 runs 18 residues. Germline-derived CDR1 and CDR2 are MNHEY and SMNVEV (reference sequence). CDR3 coding DNA: TGTGCCAGCAGTATGCAGGGGGTGCTGGACGCTAGCACAGATACGCAGTATTTT. This translates into CASSMQGVLDASTDTQYF.

V is TRBV28 and J is TRBJ1-5; D unresolved. This CDR3 spans 16 amino acids. Germline loops: CDR1 MDHEN, CDR2 SYDVKM. The ends were cut back, 6 bases at V and 3 bases at J, with 18 bases in the middle. CDR3 residues: CASSYRTDSTNQPQHF. CDR3 nucleotides: TGTGCCAGCAGCTATAGGACGGATAGTACCAATCAGCCCCAGCATTTT. The entire variable domain, with the rest obtained from reference TRBV28 and TRBJ1-5, is as follows: DVKVTQSSRYLVKRTGEKVFLECVQDMDHENMFWYRQDPGLGLRLIYFSYDVKMKEKGDIPEGYSVSREKKERFSLILESASTNQTSMYLCASSYRTDSTNQPQHFGDGTRLSIL.